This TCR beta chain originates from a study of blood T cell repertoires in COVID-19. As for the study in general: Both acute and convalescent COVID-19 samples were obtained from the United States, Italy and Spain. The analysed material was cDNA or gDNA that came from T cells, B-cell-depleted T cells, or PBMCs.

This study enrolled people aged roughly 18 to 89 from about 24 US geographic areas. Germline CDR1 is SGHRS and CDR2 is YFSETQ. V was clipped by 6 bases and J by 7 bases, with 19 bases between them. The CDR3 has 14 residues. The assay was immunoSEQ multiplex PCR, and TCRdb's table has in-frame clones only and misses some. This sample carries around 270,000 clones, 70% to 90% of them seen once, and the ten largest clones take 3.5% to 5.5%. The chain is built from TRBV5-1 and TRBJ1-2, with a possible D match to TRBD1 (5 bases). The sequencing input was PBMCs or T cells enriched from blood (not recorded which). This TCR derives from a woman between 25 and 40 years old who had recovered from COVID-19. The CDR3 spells CASTERWGDGGYTF. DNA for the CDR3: TGCGCCAGCACCGAGAGGTGGGGGGACGGTGGCTACACCTTC.